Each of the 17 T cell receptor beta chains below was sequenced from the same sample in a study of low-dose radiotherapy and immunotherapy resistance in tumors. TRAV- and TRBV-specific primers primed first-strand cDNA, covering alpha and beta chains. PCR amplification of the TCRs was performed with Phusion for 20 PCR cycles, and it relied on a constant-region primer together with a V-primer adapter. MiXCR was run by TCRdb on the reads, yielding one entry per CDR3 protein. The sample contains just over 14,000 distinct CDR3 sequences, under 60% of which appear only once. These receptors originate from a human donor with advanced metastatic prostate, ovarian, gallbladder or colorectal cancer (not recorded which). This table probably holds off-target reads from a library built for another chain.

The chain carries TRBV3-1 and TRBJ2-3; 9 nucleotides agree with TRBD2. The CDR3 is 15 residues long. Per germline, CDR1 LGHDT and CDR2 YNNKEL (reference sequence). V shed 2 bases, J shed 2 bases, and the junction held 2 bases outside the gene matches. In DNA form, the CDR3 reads TGTGCCAGCAGCCAACTAGCGGGGAACACAGATACGCAGTATTTT. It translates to CASSQLAGNTDTQYF.

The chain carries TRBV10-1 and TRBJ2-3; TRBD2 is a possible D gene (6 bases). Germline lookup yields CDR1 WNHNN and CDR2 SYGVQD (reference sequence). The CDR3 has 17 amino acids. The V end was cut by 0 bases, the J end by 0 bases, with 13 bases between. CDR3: CASSESRLGFSTDTQYF. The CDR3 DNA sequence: TGCGCCAGCAGTGAGTCGCGACTAGGGTTTAGCACAGATACGCAGTATTTT.

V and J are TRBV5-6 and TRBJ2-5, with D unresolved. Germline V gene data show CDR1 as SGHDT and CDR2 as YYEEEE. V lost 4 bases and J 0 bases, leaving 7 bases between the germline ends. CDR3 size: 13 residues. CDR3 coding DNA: TGTGCCAGCAGCCGACCTTACCAAGAGACCCAGTACTTC. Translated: CASSRPYQETQYF.

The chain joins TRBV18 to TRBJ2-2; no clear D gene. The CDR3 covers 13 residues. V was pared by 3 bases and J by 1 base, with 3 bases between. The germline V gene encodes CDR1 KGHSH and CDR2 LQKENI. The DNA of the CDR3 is TGTGCCAGCTCACCTGGGAACACCGGGGAGCTGTTTTTT. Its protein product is CASSPGNTGELFF.

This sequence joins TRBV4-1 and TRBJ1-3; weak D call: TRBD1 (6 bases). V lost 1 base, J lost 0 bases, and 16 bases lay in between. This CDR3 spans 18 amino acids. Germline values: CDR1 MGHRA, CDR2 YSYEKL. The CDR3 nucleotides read TGCGCCAGCAGCCAAGTGGGGACACCACCAAGCTCTGGAAACACCATATATTTT. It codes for CASSQVGTPPSSGNTIYF.

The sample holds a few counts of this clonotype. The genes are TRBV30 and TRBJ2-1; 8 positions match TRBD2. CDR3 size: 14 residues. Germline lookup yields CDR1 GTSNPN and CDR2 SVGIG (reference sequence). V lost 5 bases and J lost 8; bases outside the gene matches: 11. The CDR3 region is CAWARGGFDDEQFF. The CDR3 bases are TGTGCCTGGGCCCGGGGGGGCTTCGATGATGAGCAGTTCTTC.

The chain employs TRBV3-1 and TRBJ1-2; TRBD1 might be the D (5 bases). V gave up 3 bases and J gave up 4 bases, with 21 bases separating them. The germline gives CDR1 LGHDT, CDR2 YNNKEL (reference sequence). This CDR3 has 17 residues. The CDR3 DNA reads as TGTGCCAGCAGCCAGGTGTACTCCGGGGCCCTAGGCTATGGCTACACCTTC. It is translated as CASSQVYSGALGYGYTF. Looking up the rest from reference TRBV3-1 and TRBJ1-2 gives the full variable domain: DTAVSQTPKYLVTQMGNDKSIKCEQNLGHDTMYWYKQDSKKFLKIMFSYNNKELIINETVPNRFSPKSPDKAHLNLHINSLELGDSAVYFCASSQVYSGALGYGYTFGSGTRLTVV.

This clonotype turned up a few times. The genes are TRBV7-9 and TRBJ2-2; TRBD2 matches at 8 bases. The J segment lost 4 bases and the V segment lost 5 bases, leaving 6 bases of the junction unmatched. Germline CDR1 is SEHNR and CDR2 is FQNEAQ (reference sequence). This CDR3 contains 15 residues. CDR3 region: CASSPGLDITGELFF. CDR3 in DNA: TGTGCCAGCAGCCCGGGACTAGATATCACCGGGGAGCTGTTTTTT.

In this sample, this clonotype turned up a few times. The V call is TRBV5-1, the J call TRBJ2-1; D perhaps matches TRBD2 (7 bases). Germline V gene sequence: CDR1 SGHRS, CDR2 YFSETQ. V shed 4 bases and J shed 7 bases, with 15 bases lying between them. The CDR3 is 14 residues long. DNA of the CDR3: TGCGCCAGCAGCCCCCGAGAGGGGGGGAATGAGCAGTTCTTC. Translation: CASSPREGGNEQFF. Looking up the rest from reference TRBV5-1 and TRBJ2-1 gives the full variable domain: KAGVTQTPRYLIKTRGQQVTLSCSPISGHRSVSWYQQTPGQGLQFLFEYFSETQRNKGNFPGRFSGRQFSNSRSEMNVSTLELGDSALYLCASSPREGGNEQFFGPGTRLTVL.

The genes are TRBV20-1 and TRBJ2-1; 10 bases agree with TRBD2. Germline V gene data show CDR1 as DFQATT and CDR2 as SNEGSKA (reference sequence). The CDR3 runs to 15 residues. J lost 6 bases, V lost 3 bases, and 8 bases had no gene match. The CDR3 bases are TGCAGTGCTAGCCGCCTAGCGGGAGTCCCCAATGAGCAGTTCTTC. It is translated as CSASRLAGVPNEQFF.

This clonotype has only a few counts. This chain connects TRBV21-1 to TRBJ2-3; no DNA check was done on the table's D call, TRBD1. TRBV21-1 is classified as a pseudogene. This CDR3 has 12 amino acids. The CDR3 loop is CASSARQYTQYF. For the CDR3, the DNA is TGTGCCAGCAGCGCCAGACAGTATACGCAGTATTTT.

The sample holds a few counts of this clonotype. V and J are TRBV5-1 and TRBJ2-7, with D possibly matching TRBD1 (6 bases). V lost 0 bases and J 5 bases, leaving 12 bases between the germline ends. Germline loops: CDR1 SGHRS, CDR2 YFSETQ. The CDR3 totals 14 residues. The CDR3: CASSLGPGAHEQYF. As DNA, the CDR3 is TGCGCCAGCAGCTTGGGCCCAGGGGCCCACGAGCAGTACTTC.

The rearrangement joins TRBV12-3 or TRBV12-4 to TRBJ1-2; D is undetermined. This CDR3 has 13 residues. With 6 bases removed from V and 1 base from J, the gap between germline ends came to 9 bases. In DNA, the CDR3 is TGTGCCAGCAGCACTCAGAGTAACTATGGCTACACCTTC. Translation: CASSTQSNYGYTF.

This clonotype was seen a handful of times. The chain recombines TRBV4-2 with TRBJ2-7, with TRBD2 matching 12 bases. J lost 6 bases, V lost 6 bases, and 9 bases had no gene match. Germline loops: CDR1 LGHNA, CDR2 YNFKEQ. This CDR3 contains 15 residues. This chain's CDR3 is CASSQTTSGGSEQYF. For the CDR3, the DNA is TGTGCCAGCAGTCAAACGACTAGCGGGGGTTCCGAGCAGTACTTC.

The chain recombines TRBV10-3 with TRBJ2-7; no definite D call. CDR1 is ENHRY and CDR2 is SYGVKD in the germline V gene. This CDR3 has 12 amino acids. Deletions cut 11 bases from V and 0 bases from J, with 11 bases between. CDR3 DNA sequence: TGTGCCGCCGCATTGGTCTCCTACGAGCAGTACTTC. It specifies CAAALVSYEQYF.

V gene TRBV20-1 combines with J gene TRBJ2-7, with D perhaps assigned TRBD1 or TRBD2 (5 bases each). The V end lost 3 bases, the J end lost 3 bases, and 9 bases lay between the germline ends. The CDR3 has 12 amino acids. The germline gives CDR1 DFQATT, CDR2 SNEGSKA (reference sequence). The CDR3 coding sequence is TGCAGTGCTAGCGAGGGGAACTACGAGCAGTACTTC. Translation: CSASEGNYEQYF.

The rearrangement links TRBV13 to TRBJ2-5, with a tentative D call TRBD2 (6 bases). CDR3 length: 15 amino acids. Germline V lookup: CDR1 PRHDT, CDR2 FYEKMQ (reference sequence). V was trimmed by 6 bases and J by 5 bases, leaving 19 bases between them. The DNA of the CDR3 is TGTGCCAGCAGGCCCAGGACTACCTGGGGGGAGACCCAGTACTTC. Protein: CASRPRTTWGETQYF. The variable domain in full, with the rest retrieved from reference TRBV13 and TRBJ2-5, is AAGVIQSPRHLIKEKRETATLKCYPIPRHDTVYWYQQGPGQDPQFLISFYEKMQSDKGSIPDRFSAQQFSDYHSELNMSSLELGDSALYFCASRPRTTWGETQYFGPGTRLLVL.